Each of the 2 T cell receptor beta chains below was sequenced from the same sample in a study of OX40 agonist ivuxolimab in advanced cancers. TCRdb's table, derived via immunoSEQ multiplex PCR, lists solely in-frame clones and lacks some. The sample consists of just over 95,000 clones, 70% to 85% of them appearing once. Sequenced material: CD4+ or CD8+ T cells sorted from blood, taken in a trial of the OX40 agonist ivuxolimab. The receptors come from an adult with an advanced solid tumor such as melanoma, head and neck, liver or kidney cancer.

This sequence joins TRBV27 and TRBJ2-1; possible D gene TRBD1, 6 bases. Trimming left V 0 bases short and J 9 bases short, with 18 bases between. CDR1 is MNHEY and CDR2 is SMNVEV in the germline V gene (reference sequence). The CDR3 has 16 residues. The DNA of the CDR3 is TGTGCCAGCAGTTTATCGATCTGGACAGCTAGTGGTGAGCAGTTCTTC. Amino acids: CASSLSIWTASGEQFF.

This clone was recorded a few times. The chain links TRBV7-2 to TRBJ2-3; the D is unclear. V was cut by 4 bases and J by 0 bases, with 17 bases left in between. The CDR3 totals 17 residues. Germline V gives CDR1 SGHTA, CDR2 FQGNSA. The CDR3, as DNA: TGTGCCAGCAGCTCAGCCCCTCTGTTGTCGAGCACAGATACGCAGTATTTT. This sequence encodes CASSSAPLLSSTDTQYF.